These 2 T cell receptor beta chains share one sample of origin, sequenced in a study of metastatic and nonmetastatic thyroid tumors. There were no patients who had received any treatment before thyroid surgery. TCRdb reprocessed the PCR reads using MiXCR. The sample records tens of thousands of clones, approximately 4% being singletons. The sequencing input was blood. All receptors derive from a female donor with papillary thyroid cancer or a benign thyroid nodule (not recorded which). Some clones in this sample may be carry-over from other donors' samples.

The chain carries TRBV20-1 and TRBJ2-3; no clear D. The CDR3 contains 14 residues. In germline, CDR1 is DFQATT, CDR2 SNEGSKA (reference sequence). V lost 0 bases to trimming and J lost 3 bases, with 10 bases between them. In DNA form, the CDR3 reads TGCAGTGCTAGAGAGCGGTCAGCAACAGATACGCAGTATTTT. It codes for CSARERSATDTQYF.

This clone was found many times. This rearrangement joins TRBV11-3 to TRBJ1-1; D is perhaps TRBD1 (5 bases). Trimming removed 10 bases from V and 6 bases from J, with 21 bases in between. Germline V gene lookup returns CDR1 SGHNT and CDR2 YENEEA. The CDR3 loop spans 14 amino acids. As DNA, the CDR3 is TGTGCCACCGACGGCTTGGCAGGGACCTCTGAAGCTTTCTTT. This codes for CATDGLAGTSEAFF.